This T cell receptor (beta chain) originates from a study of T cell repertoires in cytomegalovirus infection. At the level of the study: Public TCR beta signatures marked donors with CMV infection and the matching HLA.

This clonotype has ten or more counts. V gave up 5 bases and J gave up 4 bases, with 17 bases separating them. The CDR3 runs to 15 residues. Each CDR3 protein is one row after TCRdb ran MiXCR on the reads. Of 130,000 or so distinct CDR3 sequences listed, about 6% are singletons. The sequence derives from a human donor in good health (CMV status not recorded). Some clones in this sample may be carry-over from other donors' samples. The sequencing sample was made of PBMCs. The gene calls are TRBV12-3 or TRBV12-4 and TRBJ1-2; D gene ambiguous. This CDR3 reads CASSPLYGVPYGYTF. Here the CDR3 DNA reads TGTGCCAGCAGTCCCCTCTACGGGGTCCCCTATGGCTACACCTTC.